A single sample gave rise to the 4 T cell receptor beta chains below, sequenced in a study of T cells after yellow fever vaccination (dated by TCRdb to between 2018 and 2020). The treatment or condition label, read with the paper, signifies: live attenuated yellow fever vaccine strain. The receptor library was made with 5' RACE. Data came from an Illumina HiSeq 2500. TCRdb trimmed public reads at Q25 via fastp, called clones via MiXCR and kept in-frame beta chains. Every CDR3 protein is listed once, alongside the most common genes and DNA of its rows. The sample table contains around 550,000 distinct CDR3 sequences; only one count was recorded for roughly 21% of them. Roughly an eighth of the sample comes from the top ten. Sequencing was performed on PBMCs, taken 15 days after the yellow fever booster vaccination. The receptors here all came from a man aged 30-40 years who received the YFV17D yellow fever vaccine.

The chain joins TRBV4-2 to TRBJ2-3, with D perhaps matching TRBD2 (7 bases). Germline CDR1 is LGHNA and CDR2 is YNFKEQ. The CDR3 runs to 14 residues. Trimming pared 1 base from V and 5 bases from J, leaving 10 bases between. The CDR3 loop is CASSQAGGRDTQYF. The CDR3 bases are TGTGCCAGCAGCCAAGCGGGGGGCCGAGATACGCAGTATTTT.

In nucleotides, the CDR3 is TGCAGCTCCGGGACAAGGAAGGACACTGAAGCTTTCTTT. Translating it yields CSSGTRKDTEAFF. The chain recombines TRBV29-1 with TRBJ1-1; D perhaps matches TRBD1 (6 bases). The germline V gene has CDR1 SQVTM and CDR2 ANQGSEA. This CDR3 region has 13 residues. Trimming left V 8 bases short and J 3 bases short, with 16 bases between.

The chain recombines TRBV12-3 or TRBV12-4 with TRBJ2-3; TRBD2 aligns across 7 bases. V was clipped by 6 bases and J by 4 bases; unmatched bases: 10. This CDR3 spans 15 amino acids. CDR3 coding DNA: TGTGCCAGCAGCCCCTGGACGGCGGGGGCAGATACGCAGTATTTT. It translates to CASSPWTAGADTQYF.

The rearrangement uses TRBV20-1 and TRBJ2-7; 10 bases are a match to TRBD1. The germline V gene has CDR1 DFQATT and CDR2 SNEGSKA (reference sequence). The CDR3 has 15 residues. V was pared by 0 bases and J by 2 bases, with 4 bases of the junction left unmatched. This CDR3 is CSARDRGQGTYEQYF. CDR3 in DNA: TGCAGTGCTAGAGATCGGGGACAGGGGACCTACGAGCAGTACTTC.